This T cell receptor beta chain was obtained from a study of human thymus T cells. Study-wide results and limits: The authors found apparently biased V and J gene usage in thymic and blood repertoires.

Germline V lookup: CDR1 SGHRS, CDR2 YFSETQ. V was trimmed by 2 bases and J by 1 base, leaving 15 bases between them. This CDR3 spans 16 amino acids. Using immunoSEQ multiplex PCR, the repertoire was profiled, and TCRdb retains in-frame clones only, with some absent. The repertoire holds just over 45,000 clones, with 95% as singletons. About this clone: The antigen is undetermined.

The receptor's source is a girl under three years old with a congenital heart defect but otherwise immunologically healthy. V is TRBV5-1 and J is TRBJ1-1; no firm D call. Sequenced material: blood. The CDR3 loop reads CASSFRQARWNTEAFF. The CDR3 DNA reads as TGCGCCAGCAGCTTCAGGCAGGCCCGATGGAACACTGAAGCTTTCTTT.